The next 25 T cell receptor beta chains were all read from a single sample in a study of shared clonotypes between healthy human individuals. This table comes from immunoSEQ multiplex PCR, and its TCRdb copy is limited to in-frame clones, with some not included. The repertoire holds roughly 1,000,000 clones, around 78% seen once, with around 0.61% in the top ten. Specimen: memory CD4+ T cells from PBMCs. The subset: CD45RA-negative fraction. These receptors all stem from a man aged 18 to 30 in good health. Some clones in this sample may be carry-over from other donors' samples.

The rearrangement links TRBV14 to TRBJ2-3; 14 nucleotides match TRBD2. CDR3 size: 20 residues. J was trimmed by 4 bases and V by 4 bases; bases with no gene match: 16. In germline, CDR1 is SGHDN, CDR2 FVKESK. Written as DNA, the CDR3 is TGTGCCAGCAGCCCGCACCTCGGACTAGCGGGAGGTGGTGGGGCAGATACGCAGTATTTT. Protein product: CASSPHLGLAGGGGADTQYF.

The chain is built from TRBV28 and TRBJ1-1; TRBD1 might be the D (6 bases). The CDR3 spans 15 residues. CDR1 MDHEN and CDR2 SYDVKM come from the germline V gene. Trimming left V 1 base short and J 2 bases short, with 11 bases between. The CDR3 is CASSLFSTGNTEAFF. In DNA form, the CDR3 reads TGTGCCAGCAGTTTATTCTCGACAGGCAACACTGAAGCTTTCTTT.

This clone was picked up one time. The gene calls are TRBV30 and TRBJ1-4; no clear D. In germline, CDR1 is GTSNPN, CDR2 SVGIG (reference sequence). This CDR3 has 14 amino acids. V was trimmed by 0 bases and J by 0 bases, leaving 5 bases between them. CDR3 sequence: CAWSVDSTNEKLFF. In DNA form, the CDR3 reads TGTGCCTGGAGTGTAGATTCAACTAATGAAAAACTGTTTTTT.

The V and J genes are TRBV11-2 and TRBJ2-7, with D perhaps TRBD2 (5 bases). The J call may be in error: the DNA end matches TRBJ2-1 better. Germline CDR1 reads SGHAT; CDR2 reads FQNNGV. The CDR3 is made up of 18 amino acids. CDR3 protein: CASSGPKGSARSYNEQFF. CDR3 DNA sequence: TGTGCCAGCAGCGGACCTAAAGGTAGCGCCCGCTCCTACAATGAGCAGTTCTTC.

The rearrangement joins TRBV6-1 to TRBJ1-4, with D perhaps matching TRBD1 (5 bases). This CDR3 is built from 15 residues. Per germline, CDR1 MNHNS and CDR2 SASEGT. The V end was cut by 7 bases, the J end by 6 bases, with 18 bases between. CDR3 amino acids: CASTRDAWGDEKLFF. Here the CDR3 DNA reads TGTGCCAGCACCAGGGACGCCTGGGGGGATGAAAAACTGTTTTTT.

The V call is TRBV28, the J call TRBJ2-7; the D is unclear. V was clipped by 4 bases and J by 4 bases, with 8 bases between them. Germline loops: CDR1 MDHEN, CDR2 SYDVKM. CDR3 length: 12 residues. The CDR3 DNA follows: TGTGCCAGCAGTTCGAAGGTGTACGAGCAGTACTTC. Its translation: CASSSKVYEQYF.

The chain recombines TRBV28 with TRBJ2-1; 15 bases are shared with TRBD2. J lost 4 bases, V lost 10 bases, and 20 bases had no gene match. Germline V lookup: CDR1 MDHEN, CDR2 SYDVKM. The CDR3 has 20 amino acids. CDR3 sequence reads: CATQTKPGLAGGRPYNEQFF. CDR3 nucleotide sequence: TGTGCCACACAGACAAAACCGGGACTAGCGGGAGGCCGGCCTTACAATGAGCAGTTCTTC.

The V gene is TRBV7-3, the J gene TRBJ2-5; D call uncertain. The germline V gene encodes CDR1 SGHTA and CDR2 FQGTGA. Trimming took 5 bases from V and 2 from J, leaving 9 bases between them. CDR3 length: 13 residues. The CDR3: CASSPGPQETQYF. The DNA for the CDR3 is TGTGCCAGCAGCCCCGGCCCTCAAGAGACCCAGTACTTC.

The chain combines TRBV4-1 with TRBJ2-1; 7 bases align to TRBD1. V lost 0 bases, J lost 7 bases, and 21 bases stayed unmatched. Germline values: CDR1 MGHRA, CDR2 YSYEKL. This CDR3 is 20 amino acids long. This CDR3 reads CASSQEGGGRAYPFKNEQFF. CDR3 DNA: TGCGCCAGCAGCCAAGAAGGGGGCGGTAGGGCCTACCCTTTTAAGAATGAGCAGTTCTTC.

In DNA, the CDR3 is TGTGCCAGTAATGTGGGGGGAGGCTATGGCTACACCTTC. Its protein product is CASNVGGGYGYTF. V usage is TRBV19 and J usage is TRBJ1-2; the D gene is possibly TRBD1 (5 bases). V shed 7 bases and J shed 4 bases, with 13 bases lying between them. Germline V gene sequence: CDR1 LNHDA, CDR2 SQIVND (reference sequence). This CDR3 spans 13 amino acids.

The chain is built from TRBV19 and TRBJ1-5; D unclear. The CDR3 covers 13 residues. Germline values: CDR1 LNHDA, CDR2 SQIVND (reference sequence). V gave up 8 bases and J gave up 5 bases, with 13 bases separating them. The CDR3 coding sequence is TGTGCCAGTGCCTCCTTGAGGGATCAGCCCCAGCATTTT. Translated: CASASLRDQPQHF. The full variable domain, its missing parts supplied by reference TRBV19 and TRBJ1-5, is DGGITQSPKYLFRKEGQNVTLSCEQNLNHDAMYWYRQDPGQGLRLIYYSQIVNDFQKGDIAEGYSVSREKKESFPLTVTSAQKNPTAFYLCASASLRDQPQHFGDGTRLSIL.

Note on this clone: This clone may be a read error of a much larger clone one base away. This chain uses TRBV11-2 with TRBJ2-7; the match to TRBD1 covers 11 bases. With 5 bases clipped from V and 3 bases from J, the junction kept 3 bases outside the gene matches. This CDR3 is 14 amino acids long. In germline, CDR1 is SGHAT, CDR2 FQNNGV. The chain's CDR3 is CASSRGTGGYEQYF. CDR3 bases: TGTGCCAGCAGCCGCGGGACAGGGGGCTACGAGCAGTACTTC.

This chain connects TRBV7-3 to TRBJ1-2; D remains unclear. Germline CDR1 is SGHTA and CDR2 is FQGTGA. Trimming stripped 3 bases from V and 5 bases from J, with 10 bases between. The CDR3 is 13 residues long. This CDR3 reads CASSFGQGYGYTF. The DNA for the CDR3 is TGTGCCAGCAGCTTTGGGCAAGGGTATGGCTACACCTTC.

J is TRBJ2-1 and V is TRBV30, with D perhaps given as TRBD1 or TRBD2 (5 bases each). This CDR3 spans 13 amino acids. The V gene lost 7 bases and the J gene lost 2 bases, with 12 bases spanning the gap. The germline CDR1 and CDR2 sequences are GTSNPN and SVGIG (reference sequence). The CDR3: CAFGTLPYNEQFF. For the CDR3, the DNA is TGTGCCTTTGGGACCTTACCCTACAATGAGCAGTTCTTC.

The rearrangement joins TRBV11-2 to TRBJ1-2, with no clear D. V was clipped by 5 bases and J by 4 bases, with 17 bases between them. CDR3 length: 15 amino acids. In germline, CDR1 is SGHAT, CDR2 FQNNGV. The CDR3 bases are TGTGCCAGCAGCCTCCTCCCCCCGGGAAGCTATGGCTACACCTTC. Translation gives CASSLLPPGSYGYTF.

The chain links TRBV11-2 to TRBJ2-3; 10 bases fit TRBD2. Germline CDR1 reads SGHAT; CDR2 reads FQNNGV. Germline trimming cut 2 bases from V and 1 base from J; bases unmatched to any gene: 6. This CDR3 has 17 residues. DNA for the CDR3: TGTGCCAGCAGCTTACTGAGCGGGAGGGCCGGCACAGATACGCAGTATTTT. Its translation is CASSLLSGRAGTDTQYF.

The V call is TRBV19, the J call TRBJ1-4; TRBD1 matches at 9 bases. The V gene end was trimmed by 5 bases and the J gene end by 3 bases; junction bases not matched to a gene: 10. Per the germline V gene, CDR1 is LNHDA and CDR2 is SQIVND (reference sequence). This CDR3 has 17 residues. CDR3 sequence reads: CASSLRTGARPNEKLFF. The CDR3 coding sequence is TGTGCCAGTAGTCTCCGGACAGGGGCGAGGCCTAATGAAAAACTGTTTTTT.

The chain combines TRBV4-1 with TRBJ1-2; no definite D call. The germline V gene encodes CDR1 MGHRA and CDR2 YSYEKL. Trimming left V 3 bases short and J 4 bases short, with 12 bases between. The CDR3 spans 14 residues. The CDR3 loop is CASSQIGISYGYTF. CDR3 nucleotide sequence: TGCGCCAGCAGCCAGATTGGAATTTCCTATGGCTACACCTTC.

This clone has ten or more counts. The sample carries other DNA sequences with the same CDR3. This chain connects TRBV30 to TRBJ2-7, with D perhaps matching TRBD1 (5 bases). CDR1 is GTSNPN, CDR2 SVGIG, per germline (reference sequence). Between the trimmed V and J ends, which lost 0 bases and 6 bases, there was a span of 12 bases. The CDR3 covers 13 residues. The CDR3 spells CAWSVRVTGEQYF. The CDR3 DNA reads as TGTGCCTGGAGTGTACGAGTAACAGGCGAGCAGTACTTC.

J is TRBJ2-7 and V is TRBV27; tentative D call: TRBD1 (7 bases). The CDR3 length is 14 residues. Trimming took 5 bases from V and 2 from J, leaving 13 bases between them. Looked up from germline, CDR1 is MNHEY and CDR2 is SMNVEV (reference sequence). DNA of the CDR3: TGTGCCAGCAGTCAGGGGGGACAGCCCTACGAGCAGTACTTC. It codes for CASSQGGQPYEQYF.

The CDR3 DNA reads as TGTGCCAGCTCACCAAGGGGCTGGGAAGCTTTCTTT. Translated: CASSPRGWEAFF. The rearrangement links TRBV18 to TRBJ1-1, with D maybe TRBD1 (5 bases). Trimming removed 2 bases from V and 8 bases from J, with 9 bases in between. From germline, CDR1 is KGHSH and CDR2 LQKENI. This CDR3 is 12 amino acids long. The variable domain in full, with the rest retrieved from reference TRBV18 and TRBJ1-1, is NAGVMQNPRHLVRRRGQEARLRCSPMKGHSHVYWYRQLPEEGLKFMVYLQKENIIDESGMPKERFSAEFPKEGPSILRIQQVVRGDSAAYFCASSPRGWEAFFGQGTRLTVV.

The table lists this clone with a few counts. The CDR3 DNA follows: TGTGCCATCAGTGGAGGGGGCGCAGTAAGTGGCTACACCTTC. It is translated as CAISGGGAVSGYTF. The chain joins TRBV10-3 to TRBJ1-2; 7 positions match TRBD1. This CDR3 has 14 residues. With 4 bases clipped from V and 7 bases from J, the junction kept 9 bases outside the gene matches. Germline assignment: CDR1 ENHRY and CDR2 SYGVKD.

The chain joins TRBV7-2 to TRBJ2-7, with a tentative D call TRBD2 (6 bases). Germline assignment: CDR1 SGHTA and CDR2 FQGNSA. CDR3 length: 15 residues. V shed 1 base and J shed 0 bases, with 10 bases lying between them. The CDR3 loop is CASSLGGLDSYEQYF. The CDR3 DNA sequence: TGTGCCAGCAGCTTAGGGGGACTTGACTCCTACGAGCAGTACTTC.

The rearrangement uses TRBV27 and TRBJ1-4, with 10 bases lining up with TRBD1. This CDR3 has 14 residues. Germline lookup yields CDR1 MNHEY and CDR2 SMNVEV (reference sequence). V shed 5 bases, J shed 7 bases, and the junction held 4 bases outside the gene matches. CDR3 DNA: TGTGCCAGCAGTGCCGGGACAGGGGTTGAAAAACTGTTTTTT. Translated: CASSAGTGVEKLFF.

J is TRBJ2-3 and V is TRBV11-2, with TRBD2 as a possible D gene (6 bases). The CDR3 covers 13 residues. Germline lookup yields CDR1 SGHAT and CDR2 FQNNGV. V lost 10 bases, J lost 5 bases, and 16 bases lay in between. The CDR3: CAIPGGTEDTQYF. The DNA for the CDR3 is TGTGCCATCCCGGGCGGGACTGAAGATACGCAGTATTTT. The variable domain in full, completed from reference TRBV11-2 and TRBJ2-3, reads EAGVAQSPRYKIIEKRQSVAFWCNPISGHATLYWYQQILGQGPKLLIQFQNNGVVDDSQLPKDRFSAERLKGVDSTLKIQPAKLEDSAVYLCAIPGGTEDTQYFGPGTRLTVL.